This T cell receptor beta chain came from a study of T-cell reconstitution after alpha-beta-depleted transplantation in children. Molecular barcoding with unique molecular identifiers was used for the TCRbeta library. MiXCR, run by TCRdb on the PCR reads, gives a single entry per CDR3 protein. This sample has over 550,000 distinct CDR3 sequences; more than 9% occur once, and the top ten carry less than 5%. This clonotype has ten or more counts. With 4 bases clipped from V and 3 bases from J, the junction kept 7 bases outside the gene matches. This CDR3 comprises 16 residues. CDR1 is KGHDR and CDR2 is SFDVKD in the germline V gene.

The V call is TRBV24-1, the J call TRBJ2-3; 9 nucleotides line up with TRBD2. This TCR came from a human donor who donated a stem cell graft to a child with acute myeloid leukemia. The material sequenced was PBMCs from the stem cell graft donor, taken from the stem cell graft. The CDR3 spells CATSDLSGRGTDTQYF. CDR3 DNA sequence: TGTGCCACCAGTGACCTTAGCGGGAGAGGGACAGATACGCAGTATTTT.